What follows is one TCR beta chain and its context. Antigen specificity is unknown. This sample is drawn from a study of human T cells and chemical hapten exposure. Study-wide context: Small discrepancies in pooled library volume mainly accounted for the varying TCR yields per sample. Study-level points and caveats: Those TCRs sitting above 1 in 1000 frequency stayed the same with DPC sensitization.

Unfractionated whole blood was the source of the extracted total RNA. Trimming stripped 5 bases from V and 0 bases from J, with 17 bases between. Germline V gene sequence: CDR1 MNHEY, CDR2 SVGAGI. The CDR3 totals 17 residues. Single cDNA molecules in the library carried unique molecular identifiers attached during preparation. In the original analysis: TCR counts had a median of approximately 87,000 per sample and spanned about 23,224 to 750,000. TCRdb redid the calling of the 5' RACE reads with MiXCR, one entry per CDR3 protein. The V and J calls were determined by TCRdb, not by the authors. The table records about 110,000 distinct CDR3 sequences, roughly 18% of them present only once.

The V and J genes are TRBV6-5 and TRBJ1-5, with TRBD1 as a possible D gene (5 bases). The sequence was obtained from a human donor in good health. The CDR3: CASSPLGPFYSNQPQHF. The DNA of the CDR3 is TGTGCCAGCAGTCCATTGGGACCCTTCTATAGCAATCAGCCCCAGCATTTT.